This TCR beta chain is from a study of cytotoxic CD8 clonotypes in ibrutinib-treated CLL. The table came from immunoSEQ multiplex PCR; TCRdb's copy has only in-frame clones and leaves some out. Of 60,000 to 65,000 clones in the sample, less than 60% are singletons; the top ten hold roughly 14%. Sample: PBMCs, taken after 12 months of ibrutinib treatment. This receptor was identified in a human donor with chronic lymphocytic leukemia.

This CDR3 reads CASSLALRNQPQHF. The CDR3, as DNA: TGTGCCAGCAGCTTAGCGCTTAGAAATCAGCCCCAGCATTTT. The chain has TRBV7-8 and TRBJ1-5, with D unresolved. This CDR3 has 14 residues. Germline V CDR1 and CDR2: SGHVS, FQNEAQ. Trimming left V 0 bases short and J 4 bases short, with 7 bases between.